This passage covers 31 T cell receptor beta chains from one sample sequenced in a study of cytomegalovirus exposure and HLA in healthy donors. PCR amplification relied on 60 Vbeta primers (plus 13 Jbeta primers). The assay was immunoSEQ multiplex PCR, and TCRdb's table has in-frame clones only and misses some. The data include 150,000 to 200,000 clones; the top ten clones carry about 1.2%. The sample taken for sequencing was PBMCs. The origin of the receptors is a woman aged 55-69 years in good health and CMV-seronegative.

The chain has TRBV5-1 and TRBJ1-1, with D tentatively TRBD1 (5 bases). This CDR3 has 15 amino acids. V shed 0 bases and J shed 3 bases, with 12 bases lying between them. Germline assignment: CDR1 SGHRS and CDR2 YFSETQ. CDR3 bases: TGCGCCAGCAGCTTGGATTTGGGGGGTGACACTGAAGCTTTCTTT. Translated, it gives CASSLDLGGDTEAFF.

V gene TRBV7-2 combines with J gene TRBJ2-1; the D gene is possibly TRBD2 (5 bases). Trimming removed 5 bases at V and 5 bases at J, with 10 bases between. Germline values: CDR1 SGHTA, CDR2 FQGNSA. This CDR3 is built from 13 residues. CDR3 DNA: TGTGCCAGCAGCGAAACTAGAAACAATGAGCAGTTCTTC. Amino acid sequence: CASSETRNNEQFF.

The rearrangement uses TRBV19 and TRBJ2-3; D perhaps matches TRBD2 (6 bases). CDR3 length: 14 amino acids. Between the trimmed V and J ends, which lost 4 bases and 3 bases, there was a span of 11 bases. Germline values: CDR1 LNHDA, CDR2 SQIVND (reference sequence). The CDR3, as DNA: TGTGCCAGTAGTACCGGGGGTGGGACAGATACGCAGTATTTT. This gives the protein CASSTGGGTDTQYF.

The CDR3, as DNA: TGTGCCTGGAGTGGCCCTCCGGTCGACTACACCTTC. Protein product: CAWSGPPVDYTF. The V gene is TRBV30, the J gene TRBJ1-2; D call uncertain. The germline V gene has CDR1 GTSNPN and CDR2 SVGIG (reference sequence). CDR3 size: 12 residues. The V gene lost 1 base and the J gene lost 10 bases, with 13 bases spanning the gap.

This chain joins TRBV5-1 and TRBJ1-5, with 7 nucleotides matching TRBD1. V lost 2 bases, J lost 6 bases, and 5 bases stayed unmatched. The CDR3 is 14 amino acids. CDR1 is SGHRS, CDR2 YFSETQ, per germline. CDR3 DNA sequence: TGCGCCAGCAGCTTTGAAGGGGGCAGTCAGCCCCAGCATTTT. Amino acid sequence: CASSFEGGSQPQHF. The full variable domain, rest sourced from reference TRBV5-1 and TRBJ1-5, is KAGVTQTPRYLIKTRGQQVTLSCSPISGHRSVSWYQQTPGQGLQFLFEYFSETQRNKGNFPGRFSGRQFSNSRSEMNVSTLELGDSALYLCASSFEGGSQPQHFGDGTRLSIL.

The V call is TRBV27, the J call TRBJ1-5, with TRBD1 as a possible D gene (6 bases). Germline V lookup: CDR1 MNHEY, CDR2 SMNVEV (reference sequence). This CDR3 contains 13 residues. V was cut by 5 bases and J by 4 bases, with 9 bases left in between. The CDR3 DNA sequence: TGTGCCAGCAGTCCCAGGGGTAATCAGCCCCAGCATTTT. Protein product: CASSPRGNQPQHF.

The chain carries TRBV4-1 and TRBJ1-1; tentative D call: TRBD1 (5 bases). The germline V and J ends were trimmed by 1 base and 0 bases, with 15 bases remaining between them. The CDR3 contains 17 residues. Germline CDR1 is MGHRA and CDR2 is YSYEKL. The CDR3 bases are TGCGCCAGCAGCCAAGGATGGGGGGAGGCAATGAACACTGAAGCTTTCTTT. Protein product: CASSQGWGEAMNTEAFF.

The chain couples TRBV5-1 to TRBJ1-2; D unresolved. CDR1 is SGHRS, CDR2 YFSETQ, per germline. Trimming took off 7 bases at V and 2 bases at J, with 6 bases between the two ends. The CDR3 loop spans 11 amino acids. The CDR3, as DNA: TGCGCCAGCGGGGAGAACTATGGCTACACCTTC. This encodes CASGENYGYTF.

The rearrangement uses TRBV7-2 and TRBJ1-3; D is possibly TRBD1 (6 bases). There are 14 residues in the CDR3. Looked up from germline, CDR1 is SGHTA and CDR2 is FQGNSA. The V gene lost 4 bases and the J gene lost 4 bases, with 11 bases spanning the gap. The CDR3 loop reads CASSSTGGGNTIYF. In DNA, the CDR3 is TGTGCCAGCAGCTCGACGGGGGGCGGAAACACCATATATTTT. Combining the CDR3 with reference TRBV7-2 and TRBJ1-3 gives the whole variable domain GAGVSQSPSNKVTEKGKDVELRCDPISGHTALYWYRQSLGQGLEFLIYFQGNSAPDKSGLPSDRFSAERTGGSVSTLTIQRTQQEDSAVYLCASSSTGGGNTIYFGEGSWLTVV.

J is TRBJ2-7 and V is TRBV29-1; D possibly corresponds to TRBD1 (5 bases). V lost 6 bases and J lost 5, with 17 bases in between. The CDR3 has 13 amino acids. Germline V gene sequence: CDR1 SQVTM, CDR2 ANQGSEA. For the CDR3, the DNA is TGCAGCGTAGTTGACAGTCTTGGGCACGAGCAGTACTTC. Translating it yields CSVVDSLGHEQYF.

The rearrangement joins TRBV5-4 to TRBJ2-6; D gene uncertain. V lost 1 base, J lost 2 bases, and 10 bases lay in between. The CDR3 sequence is 16 residues long. Germline loops: CDR1 SGHNT, CDR2 YYREEE (reference sequence). The CDR3 region is CASSLPAAAGANVLTF. Here the CDR3 DNA reads TGTGCCAGCAGCTTGCCGGCGGCAGCTGGGGCCAACGTCCTGACTTTC.

A remark on this clone: The same CDR3 can be traced to other DNA sequences in this sample. J is TRBJ2-7 and V is TRBV5-1, with 9 bases identical to TRBD1. With 4 bases clipped from V and 3 bases from J, the junction kept 8 bases outside the gene matches. This CDR3 has 15 residues. The germline CDR1 and CDR2 sequences are SGHRS and YFSETQ. As DNA, the CDR3 is TGCGCCAGCAGCGAGGGGACAGGGAAAGGCTACGAGCAGTACTTC. Amino acid sequence: CASSEGTGKGYEQYF.

The chain uses TRBV2 and TRBJ1-6, with 7 bases that match TRBD1. The CDR3 consists of 15 residues. Trimming cost V 7 bases and J 9 bases; bases outside gene matches: 12. Germline V gene lookup returns CDR1 SNHLY and CDR2 FYNNEI. DNA for the CDR3: TGTGCCAGCACCTCCCCGGGACAGACAATTTCACCCCTCCACTTT. Its protein is CASTSPGQTISPLHF.

This sequence joins TRBV18 and TRBJ1-1, with D perhaps TRBD1 (5 bases). Per germline, CDR1 KGHSH and CDR2 LQKENI. The CDR3 is made up of 13 amino acids. Trimming removed 3 bases at V and 6 bases at J, with 11 bases between. CDR3 in DNA: TGTGCCAGCTCACCCCCTCAAGGGGCTGAAGCTTTCTTT. The encoded protein is CASSPPQGAEAFF.

The rearrangement joins TRBV2 to TRBJ2-2; the D gene is possibly TRBD2 (7 bases). Germline V CDR1 and CDR2: SNHLY, FYNNEI. This CDR3 has 15 residues. V lost 7 bases, J lost 1 base, and 13 bases lay in between. The CDR3 DNA follows: TGTGCCAGCACGGCGGGGGCTAAGAACACCGGGGAGCTGTTTTTT. Amino acid sequence: CASTAGAKNTGELFF.

This chain connects TRBV6-8 to TRBJ1-2; D unresolved. Trimming cost V 6 bases and J 2 bases, with 16 bases left between them. This CDR3 has 15 amino acids. Germline values: CDR1 MNHGY, CDR2 SAAAGT. CDR3 nucleotide sequence: TGTGCCAGCAGAAAAACAAGGAGGTTAAACTATGGCTACACCTTC. Amino acid sequence: CASRKTRRLNYGYTF.

The genes are TRBV12-5 and TRBJ2-4; 11 bases agree with TRBD2. The trim removed 6 bases at V and 6 bases at J, leaving 13 bases unmatched. This CDR3 has 17 amino acids. Germline V gives CDR1 LGHNT, CDR2 FRNRAP. The CDR3: CASGRPITSGGGNIQYF. The CDR3, as DNA: TGTGCTAGTGGCCGGCCCATCACTAGCGGGGGTGGAAACATTCAGTACTTC.

CDR3 protein: CASSLNPGSGGASPLHF. The CDR3 DNA reads TGTGCCAGCAGCTTAAATCCCGGATCGGGGGGCGCGTCACCCCTCCACTTT. The gene calls are TRBV7-3 and TRBJ1-6, with D possibly being TRBD1 (6 bases). Looked up from germline, CDR1 is SGHTA and CDR2 is FQGTGA. Trimming took off 1 base at V and 10 bases at J, with 20 bases between the two ends. CDR3 length: 17 amino acids.

The chain employs TRBV6-1 and TRBJ1-5, with 10 bases aligning to TRBD1. The CDR3 length is 15 residues. Germline V lookup: CDR1 MNHNS, CDR2 SASEGT. Trimming removed 3 bases from V and 6 bases from J; junction bases left unmatched: 5. Here the CDR3 reads CASSETGTGAQPQHF. The CDR3 region has the DNA TGTGCCAGCAGTGAGACCGGGACAGGGGCTCAGCCCCAGCATTTT.

This chain connects TRBV5-1 to TRBJ2-3, with 7 bases matching TRBD1. Germline assignment: CDR1 SGHRS and CDR2 YFSETQ. The CDR3 contains 14 residues. Trimming took 4 bases from V and 4 from J; bases not matched to a gene: 6. CDR3 bases: TGCGCCAGCAGCAAACAGGGGTTGGCAGATACGCAGTATTTT. It encodes CASSKQGLADTQYF. The full variable domain, in which reference TRBV5-1 and TRBJ2-3 provide the parts outside the CDR3, is KAGVTQTPRYLIKTRGQQVTLSCSPISGHRSVSWYQQTPGQGLQFLFEYFSETQRNKGNFPGRFSGRQFSNSRSEMNVSTLELGDSALYLCASSKQGLADTQYFGPGTRLTVL.

The rearrangement links TRBV5-6 to TRBJ2-1; D uncertain. Trimming stripped 4 bases from V and 7 bases from J, with 12 bases between. Germline V CDR1 and CDR2: SGHDT, YYEEEE. This CDR3 spans 13 amino acids. CDR3 nucleotides: TGTGCCAGCAGCCTGAATACTTGGAATGAGCAGTTCTTC. Protein sequence: CASSLNTWNEQFF.

This chain uses TRBV14 with TRBJ2-7; 8 bases agree with TRBD1. Germline V gene sequence: CDR1 SGHDN, CDR2 FVKESK. V was clipped by 0 bases and J by 4 bases; unmatched bases: 8. The CDR3 totals 16 residues. In DNA form, the CDR3 reads TGTGCCAGCAGCCAAGATCATAACAGGGGGACATACGAGCAGTACTTC. Translating it yields CASSQDHNRGTYEQYF.

The chain links TRBV18 to TRBJ2-5, with 12 bases matching TRBD1. J was trimmed by 4 bases and V by 6 bases; bases with no gene match: 6. This CDR3 spans 15 amino acids. Germline CDR1 reads KGHSH; CDR2 reads LQKENI. The CDR3 reads CASSRDRGHGETQYF. CDR3 nucleotides: TGTGCCAGCTCGCGGGACAGGGGGCATGGAGAGACCCAGTACTTC.

This chain joins TRBV9 and TRBJ2-5; unclear D gene. CDR1 is SGDLS and CDR2 is YYNGEE in the germline V gene. This CDR3 region has 13 residues. Trimming shortened V by 0 bases and J by 2 bases, and 5 bases separated the two germline ends. DNA of the CDR3: TGTGCCAGCAGCGTAGAGAGGCAAGAGACCCAGTACTTC. Its translation: CASSVERQETQYF.

J is TRBJ1-5 and V is TRBV4-2; D might be TRBD1 (5 bases). From germline, CDR1 is LGHNA and CDR2 YNFKEQ. The V and J ends lost 0 bases and 6 bases respectively, with 15 bases between them. This CDR3 is 16 amino acids long. The CDR3 here is CASSQDGGRAGQPQHF. CDR3 DNA: TGTGCCAGCAGCCAAGATGGCGGCAGGGCCGGTCAGCCCCAGCATTTT.

The chain combines TRBV29-1 with TRBJ1-3; D not certain. CDR1 and CDR2 (germline): SQVTM, ANQGSEA. Trimming took off 7 bases at V and 2 bases at J, with 12 bases between the two ends. The CDR3 sequence is 13 residues long. Here the CDR3 reads CSATKPPGNTIYF. As DNA, the CDR3 is TGCAGCGCTACTAAACCGCCTGGAAACACCATATATTTT. The full variable domain, in which reference TRBV29-1 and TRBJ1-3 provide the parts outside the CDR3, is SAVISQKPSRDICQRGTSLTIQCQVDSQVTMMFWYRQQPGQSLTLIATANQGSEATYESGFVIDKFPISRPNLTFSTLTVSNMSPEDSSIYLCSATKPPGNTIYFGEGSWLTVV.

This chain links TRBV19 with TRBJ2-7; D perhaps matches TRBD2 (5 bases). V lost 6 bases and J 2 bases, leaving 14 bases between the germline ends. This CDR3 region has 14 residues. The V gene's germline CDR1 is LNHDA and CDR2 SQIVND (reference sequence). CDR3 region: CASRGEGQTYEQYF. For the CDR3, the DNA is TGTGCCAGTAGGGGTGAGGGCCAGACCTACGAGCAGTACTTC. The whole variable domain, remainder taken from reference TRBV19 and TRBJ2-7, is DGGITQSPKYLFRKEGQNVTLSCEQNLNHDAMYWYRQDPGQGLRLIYYSQIVNDFQKGDIAEGYSVSREKKESFPLTVTSAQKNPTAFYLCASRGEGQTYEQYFGPGTRLTVT.

The V call is TRBV6-5, the J call TRBJ1-5; 8 bases are shared with TRBD1. Germline V gene sequence: CDR1 MNHEY, CDR2 SVGAGI. Trimming removed 6 bases from V and 5 bases from J; junction bases left unmatched: 9. CDR3 length: 15 residues. The CDR3 here is CASRSSGGLDQPQHF. Written as DNA, the CDR3 is TGTGCCAGCAGGTCCTCAGGGGGCCTTGATCAGCCCCAGCATTTT.

J is TRBJ2-5 and V is TRBV10-3; 9 bases map to TRBD2. CDR3 length: 17 residues. V lost 2 bases and J lost 2; bases outside the gene matches: 9. Looked up from germline, CDR1 is ENHRY and CDR2 is SYGVKD. DNA of the CDR3: TGTGCCATCAGTGAGAAAATAGCGGGAGCTGCGCAAGAGACCCAGTACTTC. It codes for CAISEKIAGAAQETQYF.

This chain links TRBV10-1 with TRBJ2-1, with a weak D call TRBD2 (6 bases). The CDR3 covers 15 residues. The V end lost 0 bases, the J end lost 0 bases, and 6 bases lay between the germline ends. Germline V gives CDR1 WNHNN, CDR2 SYGVQD (reference sequence). As DNA, the CDR3 is TGCGCCAGCAGTGAGTCCGGGAGCTCCTACAATGAGCAGTTCTTC. This encodes CASSESGSSYNEQFF.

This chain uses TRBV2 with TRBJ1-5, with 7 nucleotides matching TRBD1. V shed 6 bases and J 3 bases; nucleotides not matched to a gene: 8. Per germline, CDR1 SNHLY and CDR2 FYNNEI. CDR3 size: 15 residues. This chain's CDR3 is CASRGGQPYNQPQHF. CDR3 bases: TGTGCCAGCAGAGGGGGACAGCCTTACAATCAGCCCCAGCATTTT.